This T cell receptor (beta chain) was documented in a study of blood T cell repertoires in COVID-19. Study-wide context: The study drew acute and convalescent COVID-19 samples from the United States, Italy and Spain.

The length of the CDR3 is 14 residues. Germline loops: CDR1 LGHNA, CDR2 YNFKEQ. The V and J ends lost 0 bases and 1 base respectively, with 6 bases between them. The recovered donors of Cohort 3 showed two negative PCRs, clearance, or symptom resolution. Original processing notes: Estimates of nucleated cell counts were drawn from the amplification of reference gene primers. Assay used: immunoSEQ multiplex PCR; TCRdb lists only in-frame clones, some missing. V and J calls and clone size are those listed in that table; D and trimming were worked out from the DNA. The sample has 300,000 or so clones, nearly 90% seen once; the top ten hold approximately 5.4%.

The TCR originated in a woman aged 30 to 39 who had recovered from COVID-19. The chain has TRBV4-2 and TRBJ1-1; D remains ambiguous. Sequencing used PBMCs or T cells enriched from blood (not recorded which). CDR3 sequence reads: CASSQDPQNTEAFF. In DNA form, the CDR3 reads TGTGCCAGCAGCCAAGATCCCCAGAACACTGAAGCTTTCTTT.